This record concerns one T cell receptor (beta chain) sequence. This sample stems from a study of OX40 agonist ivuxolimab in advanced cancers. Whole-study context: Patients were given ivuxolimab, an antibody that agonizes OX40 (CD134). The dose-escalation cohort was about 86% male, with a mean age of 60 years, ranging about 23 to 79.

V was cut by 4 bases and J by 2 bases, with 15 bases left in between. CDR1 SGHTA and CDR2 FQGNSA come from the germline V gene. The CDR3 has 16 residues. The protocol was immunoSEQ multiplex PCR, while the TCRdb copy is restricted to in-frame clones and leaves out a portion. The table shows about 17,000 clones, with 82% occurring only once. The sample consisted of CD4+ or CD8+ T cells sorted from blood, taken in a trial of the OX40 agonist ivuxolimab. The chain has TRBV7-2 and TRBJ1-5, with a possible D match to TRBD1 (6 bases). The receptor was isolated from an adult with an advanced solid tumor such as melanoma, head and neck, liver or kidney cancer. CDR3 sequence: CASSSQTGLGNQPQHF. The CDR3 DNA reads as TGTGCCAGCAGCTCCCAGACAGGCTTAGGCAATCAGCCCCAGCATTTT. Using reference TRBV7-2 and TRBJ1-5 for the parts outside the CDR3, the full variable domain is GAGVSQSPSNKVTEKGKDVELRCDPISGHTALYWYRQSLGQGLEFLIYFQGNSAPDKSGLPSDRFSAERTGGSVSTLTIQRTQQEDSAVYLCASSSQTGLGNQPQHFGDGTRLSIL.